Listed here is a single TCR beta chain. The antigen remains unidentified. This entry comes from a study of T-cell reconstitution after alpha-beta-depleted transplantation in children. Study-wide results and limits: As was reported, about two months after transplant, alpha-beta T cells came from several hundred expanded graft clones. Newly produced T cells mostly accounted for T-cell counts and diversity one year post-transplant.

Germline lookup yields CDR1 MGHRA and CDR2 YSYEKL. V was shortened by 3 bases and J by 4 bases, with 18 bases between the two germline ends. The CDR3 runs to 16 residues. During its preparation, the TCRbeta library received unique molecular identifiers. TCRdb analysed the PCR reads with MiXCR anew, one entry per CDR3 protein. Altogether hundreds of thousands of distinct CDR3 sequences are present, about an eighth being singletons, with the ten largest covering 0.75% to 0.85%. V usage is TRBV4-1 and J usage is TRBJ1-1; D is ambiguous. The specimen comprised PBMCs, sampled before TCRalphabeta/CD19-depleted stem cell transplant. This TCR was recovered from a girl aged 2 to 9 with congenital amegakaryocytic thrombocytopenia, due to receive a stem cell transplant. The CDR3 protein is CASSHEFTIRRTEAFF. CDR3 sequence (DNA): TGCGCCAGCAGCCACGAGTTCACCATTAGGCGCACTGAAGCTTTCTTT.